These 8 T cell receptor beta chains were all obtained from the same sample, sequenced in a study of blood T cell repertoires in COVID-19. TCRdb's table, derived via immunoSEQ multiplex PCR, lists solely in-frame clones and lacks some. Of 270,000 or so clones in the sample, about four fifths were seen once. Sequencing used peripheral blood. Receptors were obtained from a woman aged 55 to 70 with active or convalescent COVID-19.

The J gene is TRBJ2-7, the V gene TRBV7-2; TRBD1 matches at 9 bases. Trimming removed 5 bases from V and 3 bases from J; junction bases left unmatched: 8. The CDR3 loop spans 15 amino acids. In germline, CDR1 is SGHTA, CDR2 FQGNSA. This CDR3 is CASSQGQGSYYEQYF. CDR3 DNA sequence: TGTGCCAGCAGCCAGGGACAGGGTAGCTACTACGAGCAGTACTTC.

This clone was found once. This chain uses TRBV10-3 with TRBJ1-1; no definite D call. Looked up from germline, CDR1 is ENHRY and CDR2 is SYGVKD. The CDR3 totals 13 residues. The V gene lost 7 bases and the J gene lost 5 bases, with 14 bases spanning the gap. CDR3 in DNA: TGTGCCATCACAGATCGGGAGGGAACTGAAGCTTTCTTT. Protein sequence: CAITDREGTEAFF.

The chain joins TRBV30 to TRBJ1-2, with D possibly matching TRBD1 (5 bases). This CDR3 spans 12 amino acids. Per the germline V gene, CDR1 is GTSNPN and CDR2 is SVGIG (reference sequence). The V gene lost 3 bases and the J gene lost 7 bases, with 12 bases spanning the gap. The CDR3 DNA is TGTGCCTGGAGCCTGGGGGGGGGTGGCTACACCTTC. The encoded protein is CAWSLGGGGYTF.

This clone was seen only a few times. The V gene is TRBV7-2, the J gene TRBJ1-3; 7 bases map to TRBD1. This CDR3 is built from 18 residues. V lost 4 bases, J lost 4 bases, and 16 bases stayed unmatched. Germline V gene lookup returns CDR1 SGHTA and CDR2 FQGNSA. This chain's CDR3 is CASSWDSYDKRAGNTIYF. The CDR3 region has the DNA TGTGCCAGCAGCTGGGACAGTTACGATAAACGCGCCGGAAACACCATATATTTT.

V usage is TRBV5-5 and J usage is TRBJ1-3; a weak D match, TRBD1 (5 bases). Germline loops: CDR1 SGHKS, CDR2 YYEKEE (reference sequence). CDR3 size: 16 residues. The V end was cut by 0 bases, the J end by 4 bases, with 14 bases between. The CDR3, as DNA: TGTGCCAGCAGCTTGGAAGGGGAGGTAGCGGGAAACACCATATATTTT. It is translated as CASSLEGEVAGNTIYF. The full variable domain, with the rest looked up from reference TRBV5-5 and TRBJ1-3, is DAGVTQSPTHLIKTRGQQVTLRCSPISGHKSVSWYQQVLGQGPQFIFQYYEKEERGRGNFPDRFSARQFPNYSSELNVNALLLGDSALYLCASSLEGEVAGNTIYFGEGSWLTVV.

This chain joins TRBV4-1 and TRBJ2-1; possible D gene TRBD1, 5 bases. Germline CDR1 and CDR2: MGHRA and YSYEKL. This CDR3 spans 16 amino acids. Trimming removed 1 base at V and 8 bases at J, with 18 bases between. As DNA, the CDR3 is TGCGCCAGCAGCCAAGCAGGATTTGGGGCTATGGATGAGCAGTTCTTC. Protein sequence: CASSQAGFGAMDEQFF.

The rearrangement joins TRBV7-9 to TRBJ2-1; 9 positions agree with TRBD1. In germline, CDR1 is SEHNR, CDR2 FQNEAQ (reference sequence). The CDR3 contains 13 residues. J gave up 10 bases and V 5 bases, and 6 bases lay outside the gene matches. DNA for the CDR3: TGTGCCAGCAGCAAACAGGGGGCCTCCGAGCAGTTCTTC. It yields the protein CASSKQGASEQFF. The entire variable domain, with the rest obtained from reference TRBV7-9 and TRBJ2-1, is as follows: DTGVSQNPRHKITKRGQNVTFRCDPISEHNRLYWYRQTLGQGPEFLTYFQNEAQLEKSRLLSDRFSAERPKGSFSTLEIQRTEQGDSAMYLCASSKQGASEQFFGPGTRLTVL.

This sequence joins TRBV19 and TRBJ2-1, with a weak D call TRBD2 (6 bases). Germline V gene sequence: CDR1 LNHDA, CDR2 SQIVND (reference sequence). Trimming removed 3 bases at V and 3 bases at J, with 18 bases between. This CDR3 is 17 amino acids long. DNA of the CDR3: TGTGCCAGTAGTATTAATGGAGGGGTTGGAGTCTACAATGAGCAGTTCTTC. Encoded protein: CASSINGGVGVYNEQFF.